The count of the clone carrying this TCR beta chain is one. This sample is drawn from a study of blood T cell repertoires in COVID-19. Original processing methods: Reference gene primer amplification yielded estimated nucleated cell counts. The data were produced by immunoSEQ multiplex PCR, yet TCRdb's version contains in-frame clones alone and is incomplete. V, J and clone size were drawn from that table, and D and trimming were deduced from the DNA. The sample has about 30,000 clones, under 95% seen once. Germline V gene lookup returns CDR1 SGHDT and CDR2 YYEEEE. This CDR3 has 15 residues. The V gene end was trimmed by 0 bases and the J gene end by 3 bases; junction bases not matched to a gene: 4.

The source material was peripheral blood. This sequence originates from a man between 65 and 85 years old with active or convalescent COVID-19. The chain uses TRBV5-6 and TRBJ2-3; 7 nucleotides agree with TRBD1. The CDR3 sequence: CASSLVAGGTDTQYF. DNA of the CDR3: TGTGCCAGCAGCTTGGTTGCAGGGGGTACAGATACGCAGTATTTT.